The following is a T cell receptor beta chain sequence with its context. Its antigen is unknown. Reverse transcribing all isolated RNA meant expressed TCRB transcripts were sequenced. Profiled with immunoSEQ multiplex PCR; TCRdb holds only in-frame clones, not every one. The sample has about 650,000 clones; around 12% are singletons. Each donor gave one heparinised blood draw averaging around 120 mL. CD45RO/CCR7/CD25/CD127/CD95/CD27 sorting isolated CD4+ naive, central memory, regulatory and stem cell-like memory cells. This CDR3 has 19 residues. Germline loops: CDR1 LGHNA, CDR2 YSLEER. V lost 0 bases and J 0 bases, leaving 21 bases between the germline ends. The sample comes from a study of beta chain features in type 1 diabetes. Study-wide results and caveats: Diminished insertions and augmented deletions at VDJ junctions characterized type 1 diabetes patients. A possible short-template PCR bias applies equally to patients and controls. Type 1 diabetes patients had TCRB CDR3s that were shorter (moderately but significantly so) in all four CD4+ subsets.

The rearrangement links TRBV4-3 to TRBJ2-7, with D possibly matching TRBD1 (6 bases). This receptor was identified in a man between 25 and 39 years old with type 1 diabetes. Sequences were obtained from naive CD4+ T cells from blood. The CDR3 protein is CASSQDAARGVKSSYEQYF. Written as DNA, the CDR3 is TGCGCCAGCAGCCAAGATGCTGCCAGGGGAGTTAAGAGCTCCTACGAGCAGTACTTC.